One and the same sample provided the 20 T cell receptor beta chains below, sequenced in a study of T cells in Graves' hyperthyroidism and ophthalmopathy. It was RNA transcripts that yielded the amplified TCR beta CDR3 regions. Initially, a first-round RT-PCR of the TCR CDR3 employed the HTBI primer set. TCRdb fed the multiplex PCR reads into MiXCR, producing one record per CDR3 protein. The sample yields under 300,000 distinct CDR3 sequences, 14% to 15% seen once. Sequences were obtained from blood. The receptors originated from a woman in her forties with Graves' hyperthyroidism that later progressed to Graves' ophthalmopathy.

Ten or more counts support this clonotype. The J gene is TRBJ2-1, the V gene TRBV20-1, with 10 positions matching TRBD2. The germline gives CDR1 DFQATT, CDR2 SNEGSKA (reference sequence). With V trimmed by 3 bases and J by 8 bases, 16 bases remained unmatched. The CDR3 totals 17 residues. This chain's CDR3 is CSASLLGGLATVDEQFF. The CDR3 bases are TGCAGTGCTAGTCTCTTGGGGGGACTAGCGACGGTCGATGAGCAGTTCTTC.

This clonotype was seen ten or more times. This rearrangement joins TRBV28 to TRBJ2-1; D remains ambiguous. Germline CDR1 reads MDHEN; CDR2 reads SYDVKM. This CDR3 contains 16 residues. Trimming removed 5 bases at V and 0 bases at J, with 14 bases between. CDR3 DNA sequence: TGTGCCAGCAGTACGTTACCGATCAGCTCCTACAATGAGCAGTTCTTC. This translates into CASSTLPISSYNEQFF.

The chain combines TRBV6-2 or TRBV6-3 with TRBJ2-3; no clear D gene. CDR1 is MNHEY, CDR2 SVGEGT, per germline. The V end was cut by 6 bases, the J end by 2 bases, with 12 bases between. The CDR3 is 14 amino acids. The CDR3 region is CASSKPLLTDTQYF. The CDR3 region has the DNA TGTGCCAGCAGCAAACCCTTACTCACAGATACGCAGTATTTT.

This clonotype has just a few counts. This sequence joins TRBV6-2 or TRBV6-3 and TRBJ2-7; D remains unclear. The length of the CDR3 is 14 residues. Trimming removed 2 bases from V and 2 bases from J, with 10 bases in between. From germline, CDR1 is MNHEY and CDR2 SVGEGT. The CDR3 region has the DNA TGTGCCAGCAGTTACGGTAGAGTTGCCTACGAGCAGTACTTC. Translating it yields CASSYGRVAYEQYF.

This chain connects TRBV5-1 to TRBJ2-7; TRBD2 matches 15 bases. Germline V gene lookup returns CDR1 SGHRS and CDR2 YFSETQ. The CDR3 runs 15 residues. V shed 2 bases, J shed 4 bases, and the junction held 1 base outside the gene matches. In DNA, the CDR3 is TGCGCCAGCAGCTTTGGACTAGCGGGAGGGTACGAGCAGTACTTC. Translating gives CASSFGLAGGYEQYF.

This clonotype appeared a few times. The CDR3: CASSDRDGFTGELFF. CDR3 DNA sequence: TGTGCCAGCAGTGATCGGGACGGCTTCACCGGGGAGCTGTTTTTT. This sequence joins TRBV6-1 and TRBJ2-2; D possibly matches TRBD1 or TRBD2 (5 bases each). Trimming stripped 3 bases from V and 4 bases from J, with 12 bases between. CDR1 is MNHNS and CDR2 is SASEGT in the germline V gene. There are 15 residues in the CDR3.

This clonotype appeared many times. V and J are TRBV6-1 and TRBJ2-1; TRBD1 aligns across 8 bases. Per germline, CDR1 MNHNS and CDR2 SASEGT. V gave up 7 bases and J gave up 0 bases; unmatched junction bases: 5. The CDR3 runs to 15 residues. CDR3 residues: CASIRDRSSYNEQFF. The CDR3 DNA sequence: TGTGCCAGCATCCGGGACAGGTCCTCCTACAATGAGCAGTTCTTC.

This clonotype showed up many times. This chain links TRBV30 with TRBJ2-3; 8 nucleotides match TRBD2. The V gene end was trimmed by 3 bases and the J gene end by 4 bases; junction bases not matched to a gene: 3. Germline CDR1 reads GTSNPN; CDR2 reads SVGIG (reference sequence). The CDR3 totals 13 residues. As DNA, the CDR3 is TGTGCCTGGAGCAGCGGGAGCCCAGATACGCAGTATTTT. Protein: CAWSSGSPDTQYF.

This clonotype was detected ten times or more. This rearrangement joins TRBV27 to TRBJ2-6; D possibly corresponds to TRBD1 (6 bases). This CDR3 contains 18 residues. Trimming shortened V by 4 bases and J by 2 bases, and 18 bases separated the two germline ends. Per the germline V gene, CDR1 is MNHEY and CDR2 is SMNVEV (reference sequence). The CDR3 loop is CASSSVQGRWAGANVLTF. DNA of the CDR3: TGTGCCAGCAGTTCCGTACAGGGACGCTGGGCTGGGGCCAACGTCCTGACTTTC.

The gene calls are TRBV11-2 and TRBJ1-1; tentatively, D is TRBD1 (5 bases). Looked up from germline, CDR1 is SGHAT and CDR2 is FQNNGV. The CDR3 covers 15 residues. V was cut by 1 base and J by 3 bases, with 12 bases left in between. The CDR3 DNA reads TGTGCCAGCAGCTTAGGTCTGGGGGTGGACACTGAAGCTTTCTTT. This encodes CASSLGLGVDTEAFF.

This clonotype was detected many times. The V call is TRBV10-3, the J call TRBJ2-3; 10 nucleotides agree with TRBD2. The germline CDR1 and CDR2 sequences are ENHRY and SYGVKD. The CDR3 runs 14 residues. V lost 8 bases, J lost 5 bases, and 7 bases stayed unmatched. The CDR3, as DNA: TGTGCCATCTACAGCGGGAGGGCCGTAGATACGCAGTATTTT. Protein: CAIYSGRAVDTQYF.

This clonotype came up many times. The rearrangement links TRBV28 to TRBJ2-2; the D gene could be TRBD1 or TRBD2 (5 bases each). The V gene lost 5 bases and the J gene lost 6 bases, with 16 bases spanning the gap. Germline loops: CDR1 MDHEN, CDR2 SYDVKM. There are 15 residues in the CDR3. The CDR3 bases are TGTGCCAGCAGTAAAGGGACCCAATTATCCGGGGAGCTGTTTTTT. This encodes CASSKGTQLSGELFF.

This clonotype was picked up many times. This chain connects TRBV20-1 to TRBJ1-4, with 8 bases fitting TRBD1. The germline CDR1 and CDR2 sequences are DFQATT and SNEGSKA (reference sequence). The V and J ends lost 2 bases and 8 bases, in that order; junction bases with no gene match: 7. The CDR3 runs 14 residues. The CDR3 region is CSARRATGEEKLFF. CDR3 nucleotides: TGCAGTGCTAGAAGGGCGACAGGGGAGGAAAAACTGTTTTTT.

This clonotype was seen once. V usage is TRBV3-1 and J usage is TRBJ2-2, with TRBD2 as a possible D gene (6 bases). This CDR3 has 13 amino acids. Trimming pared 6 bases from V and 6 bases from J, leaving 11 bases between. CDR1 and CDR2 (germline): LGHDT, YNNKEL (reference sequence). The CDR3 DNA reads as TGTGCCAGCAGTAAAGGAGGGGCCGGGGAGCTGTTTTTT. It codes for CASSKGGAGELFF.

This clonotype has more than one count but fewer than ten. This chain links TRBV28 with TRBJ1-2, with TRBD1 as a possible D gene (5 bases). The CDR3 covers 13 residues. Trimming stripped 5 bases from V and 4 bases from J, with 11 bases between. Germline assignment: CDR1 MDHEN and CDR2 SYDVKM. The CDR3 DNA sequence: TGTGCCAGCAGTCTTACAGGACCCTATGGCTACACCTTC. It yields the protein CASSLTGPYGYTF.

This clonotype was detected many times. The genes are TRBV2 and TRBJ1-5; D possibly corresponds to TRBD1 (6 bases). V was clipped by 5 bases and J by 0 bases, with 11 bases between them. This CDR3 is built from 15 residues. Germline V gene data show CDR1 as SNHLY and CDR2 as FYNNEI. The CDR3 DNA is TGTGCCAGCAGTTTACAGGGACATAGCAATCAGCCCCAGCATTTT. Protein sequence: CASSLQGHSNQPQHF.

This clonotype was counted only a few times. The chain is built from TRBV19 and TRBJ1-1, with D possibly matching TRBD1 (6 bases). The V and J ends lost 4 bases and 0 bases respectively, with 9 bases between them. Germline V gene sequence: CDR1 LNHDA, CDR2 SQIVND (reference sequence). This CDR3 is 14 amino acids long. The CDR3 sequence: CASSKDSMNTEAFF. The CDR3 DNA sequence: TGTGCCAGTAGTAAGGACAGTATGAACACTGAAGCTTTCTTT.

This clonotype was observed at least ten times. The chain carries TRBV6-1 and TRBJ2-3; tentative D call: TRBD2 (5 bases). Deletions cut 5 bases from V and 5 bases from J, with 14 bases between. The CDR3 covers 14 residues. From germline, CDR1 is MNHNS and CDR2 SASEGT. The CDR3 reads CASSYEEERDTQYF. In DNA, the CDR3 is TGTGCCAGCAGTTACGAGGAGGAAAGAGATACGCAGTATTTT.

This clonotype was counted only a few times. The chain is built from TRBV2 and TRBJ2-1, with 13 positions matching TRBD2. Germline CDR1 reads SNHLY; CDR2 reads FYNNEI. V trimming: 8 bases; J trimming: 6 bases; junction bases outside the gene matches: 4. This CDR3 is 14 amino acids long. CDR3 amino acids: CASFRLAGGNEQFF. The CDR3 nucleotides are TGTGCCAGCTTCAGACTAGCGGGGGGCAATGAGCAGTTCTTC.

This clonotype was detected many times. V is TRBV5-1 and J is TRBJ2-3; 10 nucleotides line up with TRBD2. Germline V gene lookup returns CDR1 SGHRS and CDR2 YFSETQ. CDR3 length equals 16 residues. Trimming cost V 4 bases and J 3 bases; bases outside gene matches: 8. The CDR3 DNA sequence: TGCGCCAGCAGCAGAGGACTAGCGGAAAATACAGATACGCAGTATTTT. It specifies CASSRGLAENTDTQYF. The full variable domain, its missing parts supplied by reference TRBV5-1 and TRBJ2-3, is KAGVTQTPRYLIKTRGQQVTLSCSPISGHRSVSWYQQTPGQGLQFLFEYFSETQRNKGNFPGRFSGRQFSNSRSEMNVSTLELGDSALYLCASSRGLAENTDTQYFGPGTRLTVL.